Detailed here is one TCR beta chain. The sample is drawn from a study of radiation and T cells in renal cell carcinoma. Measured with immunoSEQ multiplex PCR; TCRdb has only the in-frame clones, and not every one. Of 65,000 or so clones listed, over 60% are singletons. Time point of the sample: blood 4 weeks post-SBRT, at nephrectomy. Documented treatment: 15 Gy SBRT to primary tumor, nephrectomy 4 weeks later. Germline loops: CDR1 SGHNT, CDR2 YYREEE (reference sequence). The ends lost 7 bases at V and 5 bases at J; junction bases unmatched: 10. The length of the CDR3 is 16 residues. The TCR originated in a man in his fifties or sixties with renal cell carcinoma. This specimen was blood, taken from a patient whose treatment included radiotherapy and nephrectomy. The chain employs TRBV5-4 and TRBJ2-2; TRBD2 matches at 11 bases. CDR3 nucleotide sequence: TGTGCCAGCTATACTAGACTAGCGGGGACGACCGGGGAGCTGTTTTTT. It codes for CASYTRLAGTTGELFF.